This T cell receptor (beta chain) was captured in a study of blood T cell repertoires in COVID-19. Study context: The United States, Italy and Spain were the sources of the acute and convalescent COVID-19 samples.

This clone came up once. The ends were cut back, 1 base at V and 1 base at J, with 10 bases in the middle. The CDR3 spans 16 residues. Per germline, CDR1 LGHNA and CDR2 YNFKEQ. Source study methods: The authors estimated nucleated cell counts from reference gene primer amplification. Data came from immunoSEQ multiplex PCR; TCRdb stores just in-frame clones and leaves some out. That table is the source of V, J and clone size, and D and trimming were worked out from the DNA. The sample shows about 380,000 clones, around 87% of them seen only once. The sequence was obtained from a man younger than 45 who had recovered from COVID-19. The chain employs TRBV4-2 and TRBJ2-2, with TRBD1 as a possible D gene (6 bases). Sequences were obtained from PBMCs or T cells enriched from blood (not recorded which). CDR3 coding DNA: TGTGCCAGCAGCCAAGTTACCAGGGGGAACACCGGGGAGCTGTTTTTT. Its translation is CASSQVTRGNTGELFF.